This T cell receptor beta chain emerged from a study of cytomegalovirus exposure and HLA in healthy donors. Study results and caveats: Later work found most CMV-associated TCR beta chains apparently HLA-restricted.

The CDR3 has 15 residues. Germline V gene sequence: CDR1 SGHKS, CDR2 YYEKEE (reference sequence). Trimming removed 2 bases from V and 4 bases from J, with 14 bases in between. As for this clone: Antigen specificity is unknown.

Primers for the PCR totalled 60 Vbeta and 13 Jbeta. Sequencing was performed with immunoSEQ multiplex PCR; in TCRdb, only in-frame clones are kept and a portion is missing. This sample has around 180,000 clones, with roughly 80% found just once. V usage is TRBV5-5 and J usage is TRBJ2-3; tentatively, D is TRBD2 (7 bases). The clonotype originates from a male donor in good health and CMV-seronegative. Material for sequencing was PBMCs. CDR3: CASSFKRDKADTQYF. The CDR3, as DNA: TGTGCCAGCAGCTTTAAGCGGGACAAGGCAGATACGCAGTATTTT.